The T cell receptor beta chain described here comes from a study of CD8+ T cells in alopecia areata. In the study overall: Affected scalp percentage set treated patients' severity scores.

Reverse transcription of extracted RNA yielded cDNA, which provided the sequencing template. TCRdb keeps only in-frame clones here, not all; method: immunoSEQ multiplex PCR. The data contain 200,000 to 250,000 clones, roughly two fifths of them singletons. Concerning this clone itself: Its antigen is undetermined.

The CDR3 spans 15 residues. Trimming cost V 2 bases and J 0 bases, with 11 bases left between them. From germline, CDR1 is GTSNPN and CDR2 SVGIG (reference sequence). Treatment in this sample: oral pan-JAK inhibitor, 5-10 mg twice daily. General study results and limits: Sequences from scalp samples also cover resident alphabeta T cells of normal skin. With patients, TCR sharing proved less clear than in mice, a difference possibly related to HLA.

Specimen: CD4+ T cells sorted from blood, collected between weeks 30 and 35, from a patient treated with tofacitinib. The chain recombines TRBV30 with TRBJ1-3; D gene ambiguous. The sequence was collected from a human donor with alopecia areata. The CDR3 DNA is TGTGCCTGGAGTATGTTCACGGGCTCTGGAAACACCATATATTTT. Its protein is CAWSMFTGSGNTIYF. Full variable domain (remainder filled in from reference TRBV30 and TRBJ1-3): SQTIHQWPATLVQPVGSPLSLECTVEGTSNPNLYWYRQAAGRGLQLLFYSVGIGQISSEVPQNLSASRPQDRQFILSSKKLLLSDSGFYLCAWSMFTGSGNTIYFGEGSWLTVV.